One TCR beta chain is described in this entry. Its antigen is not identified. CDR3 size: 16 residues. V was shortened by 5 bases and J by 3 bases, with 16 bases between the two germline ends. In germline, CDR1 is MNHEY, CDR2 SMNVEV (reference sequence). Time point noted: cycle 4 day 1 (C4D1), after about 6 weeks of nivolumab. Each patient's relapse followed autologous stem cell transplantation, and brentuximab vedotin exposure varied. Under best response, outcomes were complete response, partial response or progressive disease. The data originate from a study of PD-1 blockade in classical Hodgkin lymphoma. The method was immunoSEQ multiplex PCR; TCRdb's version includes in-frame clones alone and lacks a portion of them. The sample contains tens of thousands of clones, around 89% of which appear only once. Study-wide results and caveats: Baseline diversity in complete responders resembled that of newly diagnosed patients. The study found that TCR diversity rose significantly by C4D1 in CD4+ but not CD8+ cells.

This TCR derives from a human donor with classical Hodgkin lymphoma. The sample here was peripheral blood mononuclear cells (PBMCs), taken before the fourth cycle of nivolumab. The V gene is TRBV27, the J gene TRBJ2-2, with a weak D call TRBD1 (6 bases). The CDR3 here is CASSLWTEPDTGELFF. CDR3 nucleotides: TGTGCCAGCAGTCTATGGACAGAGCCCGACACCGGGGAGCTGTTTTTT.